A single sample gave rise to the 28 T cell receptor beta chains below, sequenced in a study of blood T cells in healthy people across ages (dated by TCRdb to the mid-2010s). The library was generated by 5' RACE. The sequencing machine was an Illumina HiSeq 2500. A second roughly 7 to 11 cycle PCR used a sample-barcoded 5' primer and a J-beta primer mix. TCRdb applied fastp at Q25 and MiXCR to the public reads, then kept only in-frame beta chains. One record per CDR3 amino acid sequence lists the most common genes and DNA. This sample lists under 1,000,000 distinct CDR3 sequences; about half were detected once. 15% to 20% of the sample comes from the top ten. Specimen: blood. Source of these receptors: an elderly man in good health.

This rearrangement joins TRBV27 to TRBJ2-3; TRBD2 matches 11 bases. Germline V CDR1 and CDR2: MNHEY, SMNVEV (reference sequence). This CDR3 has 20 amino acids. The V segment lost 8 bases and the J segment 1 base; nucleotides outside the gene matches: 20. The CDR3 DNA sequence: TGTGCCAGCCGTTGGAGTTCGGGTCTAGCGGGAGGACTGGGCACAGATACGCAGTATTTT. As protein: CASRWSSGLAGGLGTDTQYF.

This clonotype was counted only a few times. The V and J genes are TRBV27 and TRBJ2-5; D call uncertain. Germline CDR1 MNHEY, CDR2 SMNVEV (reference sequence). This CDR3 is 13 amino acids long. V lost 3 bases, J lost 4 bases, and 9 bases lay in between. The CDR3 region has the DNA TGTGCCAGCAGTTTCAGCTCTTTAGAGACCCAGTACTTC. Its translation is CASSFSSLETQYF.

The chain uses TRBV12-3 or TRBV12-4 and TRBJ2-1; D remains unclear. Trimming took off 3 bases at V and 6 bases at J, with 15 bases between the two ends. The CDR3 covers 15 residues. This CDR3 is CASSFRSSRANEQFF. The DNA of the CDR3 is TGTGCCAGCAGTTTCAGGAGTAGCCGGGCCAATGAGCAGTTCTTC.

The table lists this clonotype with a few counts. The chain couples TRBV5-1 to TRBJ1-1; D is possibly TRBD1 (6 bases). Trimming shortened V by 1 base and J by 7 bases, and 14 bases separated the two germline ends. The CDR3 runs to 14 residues. CDR1 and CDR2 (germline): SGHRS, YFSETQ. The CDR3 loop reads CASSLQDSDDEAFF. CDR3 nucleotides: TGCGCCAGCAGCTTGCAGGACAGTGACGATGAAGCTTTCTTT.

In its sample, this clonotype was seen a few times. V usage is TRBV24-1 and J usage is TRBJ2-3; D is uncertain. Trimming removed 5 bases at V and 3 bases at J, with 14 bases between. The CDR3 sequence is 15 residues long. CDR1 KGHDR and CDR2 SFDVKD come from the germline V gene. The CDR3, as DNA: TGTGCCACCAGTGTCGTAGCCGGATCAACAGATACGCAGTATTTT. It translates to CATSVVAGSTDTQYF.

This clonotype was detected a few times. V usage is TRBV7-2 and J usage is TRBJ2-7; possible D gene TRBD2, 6 bases. This CDR3 has 14 amino acids. Germline lookup yields CDR1 SGHTA and CDR2 FQGNSA. V was cut by 2 bases and J by 0 bases, with 8 bases left in between. The CDR3 protein is CASSLTSSSYEQYF. The CDR3 bases are TGTGCCAGCAGCTTAACTAGCAGCTCCTACGAGCAGTACTTC.

This chain connects TRBV9 to TRBJ2-1; D may be TRBD2 (6 bases). Germline V CDR1 and CDR2: SGDLS, YYNGEE. The ends were cut back, 0 bases at V and 4 bases at J, with 11 bases in the middle. This CDR3 has 15 amino acids. The CDR3 spells CASSVGSGLYNEQFF. The CDR3, as DNA: TGTGCCAGCAGCGTAGGATCCGGACTATACAATGAGCAGTTCTTC.

The chain has TRBV4-1 and TRBJ2-4; D is uncertain. V lost 0 bases and J 5 bases, leaving 20 bases between the germline ends. Germline CDR1 and CDR2: MGHRA and YSYEKL. The CDR3 totals 18 residues. The CDR3 coding sequence is TGCGCCAGCAGCCAAGAACCCATCAACGGGCCCCTACAAAACATTCAGTACTTC. Its translation is CASSQEPINGPLQNIQYF.

The rearrangement joins TRBV7-2 to TRBJ2-7; TRBD1 matches at 11 bases. Judging by the DNA end, TRBJ2-5 fits better; the J call may be wrong. Per germline, CDR1 SGHTA and CDR2 FQGNSA. This CDR3 is built from 15 residues. The CDR3 DNA follows: TGTGCCAGCCGTAAGAGGACAGGGGGCGCAGAGACCCAGTACTTC. It specifies CASRKRTGGAETQYF.

The table lists this clonotype with many counts. This chain links TRBV12-3 or TRBV12-4 with TRBJ2-3; D is possibly TRBD1 or TRBD2 (5 bases each). The CDR3 loop spans 14 amino acids. V lost 5 bases and J lost 2, with 11 bases in between. The CDR3 spells CASSQGPHTDTQYF. DNA for the CDR3: TGTGCCAGCAGTCAGGGACCCCACACAGATACGCAGTATTTT.

This clonotype has more than one count but fewer than ten. The chain is built from TRBV20-1 and TRBJ2-5, with 9 bases that match TRBD2. Germline CDR1 and CDR2: DFQATT and SNEGSKA (reference sequence). The CDR3 is 17 amino acids. V was clipped by 0 bases and J by 4 bases; unmatched bases: 12. The CDR3 loop reads CSARDGGSGSLPETQYF. The DNA for the CDR3 is TGCAGTGCTAGAGATGGGGGTAGCGGGAGTTTGCCAGAGACCCAGTACTTC.

Details on this clonotype: At one end, the junction sequence differs from germline, possibly due to a read error. This chain uses TRBV20-1 with TRBJ2-1; D possibly corresponds to TRBD2 (5 bases). There are 18 residues in the CDR3. From germline, CDR1 is DFQATT and CDR2 SNEGSKA (reference sequence). The CDR3 sequence: CSARPTLRWAGSYNEQFF. DNA of the CDR3: TGCAGCGCTAGACCAACTCTACGTTGGGCGGGCTCCTACAATGAGCAGTTCTTC.

The CDR3: CASSLQPGPQETQYF. The CDR3 DNA sequence: TGTGCCAGCAGCTTACAGCCGGGCCCTCAAGAGACCCAGTACTTC. J is TRBJ2-5 and V is TRBV7-3; D uncertain. The CDR3 has 15 residues. The germline V gene has CDR1 SGHTA and CDR2 FQGTGA. The V gene lost 2 bases and the J gene lost 2 bases, with 12 bases spanning the gap.

This chain connects TRBV9 to TRBJ2-7, with D unclear. Deletions cut 4 bases from V and 0 bases from J, with 11 bases between. The germline CDR1 and CDR2 sequences are SGDLS and YYNGEE. The CDR3 runs 14 residues. CDR3 residues: CASSPRSASYEQYF. The CDR3 DNA follows: TGTGCCAGCAGCCCTCGATCGGCCTCCTACGAGCAGTACTTC. Together with reference TRBV9 and TRBJ2-7, the CDR3 gives the full variable domain: DSGVTQTPKHLITATGQRVTLRCSPRSGDLSVYWYQQSLDQGLQFLIQYYNGEERAKGNILERFSAQQFPDLHSELNLSSLELGDSALYFCASSPRSASYEQYFGPGTRLTVT.

This rearrangement joins TRBV21-1 to TRBJ2-5; no DNA check was done on the table's D call, TRBD2. TRBV21-1 is shown as a pseudogene. The CDR3 is 15 amino acids. The CDR3 reads CASITAGTEEETQYF. The CDR3 region has the DNA TGTGCCAGCATCACCGCCGGGACTGAGGAAGAGACCCAGTACTTC.

This clonotype was picked up one time. The chain has TRBV7-8 and TRBJ1-1; D call uncertain. CDR1 is SGHVS and CDR2 is FQNEAQ in the germline V gene. CDR3 length: 13 residues. Trimming shortened V by 6 bases and J by 0 bases, and 8 bases separated the two germline ends. CDR3 DNA: TGTGCCAGCAGTTCTCAGGTGAACACTGAAGCTTTCTTT. Encoded protein: CASSSQVNTEAFF.

The chain has TRBV6-5 and TRBJ1-5, with 7 positions matching TRBD1. V trimming: 5 bases; J trimming: 4 bases; junction bases outside the gene matches: 8. CDR3 size: 15 residues. Per germline, CDR1 MNHEY and CDR2 SVGAGI. The CDR3 sequence: CASSLTGDLNQPQHF. The CDR3 bases are TGTGCCAGCAGTCTTACAGGGGACCTTAATCAGCCCCAGCATTTT.

This clonotype was seen a few times. V and J are TRBV12-3 or TRBV12-4 and TRBJ2-2; D not certain. V dropped 3 bases and J dropped 2 bases, with 13 bases sitting between them. The CDR3 totals 16 residues. The CDR3: CASSFQLTVNTGELFF. Here the CDR3 DNA reads TGTGCCAGCAGTTTCCAGCTAACCGTTAACACCGGGGAGCTGTTTTTT.

The chain is built from TRBV13 and TRBJ1-4; TRBD1 matches at 7 bases. Germline CDR1 reads PRHDT; CDR2 reads FYEKMQ (reference sequence). After removal of 2 bases from V and 0 bases from J, the junction contained 3 bases not matched to a gene. The length of the CDR3 is 16 residues. The CDR3 coding sequence is TGTGCCAGCAGCTTAAGCCAGGGGGCAACTAATGAAAAACTGTTTTTT. It encodes CASSLSQGATNEKLFF. The full variable domain, its missing parts supplied by reference TRBV13 and TRBJ1-4, is AAGVIQSPRHLIKEKRETATLKCYPIPRHDTVYWYQQGPGQDPQFLISFYEKMQSDKGSIPDRFSAQQFSDYHSELNMSSLELGDSALYFCASSLSQGATNEKLFFGSGTQLSVL.

This clonotype came up many times. The V and J genes are TRBV29-1 and TRBJ2-5; no firm D call. The CDR3 is 12 residues long. V lost 2 bases, J lost 0 bases, and 4 bases lay in between. Per the germline V gene, CDR1 is SQVTM and CDR2 is ANQGSEA. DNA of the CDR3: TGCAGCGTTGAAAAACACCAAGAGACCCAGTACTTC. Its protein is CSVEKHQETQYF.

J is TRBJ2-7 and V is TRBV28; D perhaps matches TRBD2 (6 bases). Germline V gives CDR1 MDHEN, CDR2 SYDVKM. CDR3 length: 17 amino acids. V dropped 6 bases and J dropped 2 bases, with 23 bases sitting between them. This CDR3 is CASSRLDLWDLTYEQYF. DNA for the CDR3: TGTGCCAGCAGCAGGCTGGACCTATGGGACTTAACCTACGAGCAGTACTTC.

This chain connects TRBV7-2 to TRBJ2-7, with D possibly TRBD1 on 7 matching bases. Between the trimmed V and J ends, which lost 5 bases and 3 bases, there was a span of 14 bases. Germline CDR1 SGHTA, CDR2 FQGNSA. CDR3 length: 14 residues. The CDR3 DNA follows: TGTGCCAGCAGCCAAGGGGGCGGGAACTACGAGCAGTACTTC. Its protein is CASSQGGGNYEQYF.

The V gene is TRBV4-1, the J gene TRBJ2-1; 12 bases are a match to TRBD2. The CDR3 spans 21 residues. Germline CDR1 reads MGHRA; CDR2 reads YSYEKL. After removal of 2 bases from V and 0 bases from J, the junction contained 14 bases not matched to a gene. The CDR3 region has the DNA TGCGCCAGCAGCCAAAGGTCGGGACTAGCGGGCCAGACAAGCTCCTACAATGAGCAGTTCTTC. Protein: CASSQRSGLAGQTSSYNEQFF.

The chain carries TRBV15 and TRBJ2-3, with 7 positions matching TRBD1. The CDR3 runs to 17 residues. The germline CDR1 and CDR2 sequences are LNHNV and YYDKDF (reference sequence). V shed 1 base, J shed 1 base, and the junction held 8 bases outside the gene matches. CDR3 region: CATSRALGGTGTDTQYF. The CDR3, as DNA: TGTGCCACCAGCAGAGCTCTAGGGGGCACGGGCACAGATACGCAGTATTTT.

This chain joins TRBV6-5 and TRBJ2-3; possibly TRBD1 for D (5 bases). Germline values: CDR1 MNHEY, CDR2 SVGAGI. Trimming took 10 bases from V and 3 from J, leaving 17 bases between them. The CDR3 runs to 14 residues. CDR3 DNA: TGTGCCACTCGAGGCAGGGCGACGACAGATACGCAGTATTTT. Protein sequence: CATRGRATTDTQYF.

The rearrangement uses TRBV7-9 and TRBJ1-1, with a tentative D call TRBD1 (5 bases). This CDR3 contains 16 residues. The V end lost 8 bases, the J end lost 1 base, and 20 bases lay between the germline ends. Per germline, CDR1 SEHNR and CDR2 FQNEAQ (reference sequence). CDR3 coding DNA: TGTGCCAGCGCTCGGTCAGGGATTACTTCGAACACTGAAGCTTTCTTT. It translates to CASARSGITSNTEAFF. The whole variable domain, filled in from reference TRBV7-9 and TRBJ1-1, reads DTGVSQNPRHKITKRGQNVTFRCDPISEHNRLYWYRQTLGQGPEFLTYFQNEAQLEKSRLLSDRFSAERPKGSFSTLEIQRTEQGDSAMYLCASARSGITSNTEAFFGQGTRLTVV.

This clonotype was counted a few times. This chain links TRBV2 with TRBJ2-3; 14 bases agree with TRBD2. Germline CDR1 SNHLY, CDR2 FYNNEI. The ends lost 5 bases at V and 7 bases at J; junction bases unmatched: 8. The CDR3 has 16 amino acids. DNA for the CDR3: TGTGCCAGCAGTTCGGGACTAGCGGGAGCGTGGAATACGCAGTATTTT. This codes for CASSSGLAGAWNTQYF.

This chain joins TRBV12-3 or TRBV12-4 and TRBJ2-6; 10 bases agree with TRBD1. This CDR3 region has 16 residues. Trimming took 5 bases from V and 4 from J; bases not matched to a gene: 5. CDR3 residues: CASSRGQGVGANVLTF. CDR3 nucleotide sequence: TGTGCCAGCAGTCGAGGACAGGGGGTCGGGGCCAACGTCCTGACTTTC.